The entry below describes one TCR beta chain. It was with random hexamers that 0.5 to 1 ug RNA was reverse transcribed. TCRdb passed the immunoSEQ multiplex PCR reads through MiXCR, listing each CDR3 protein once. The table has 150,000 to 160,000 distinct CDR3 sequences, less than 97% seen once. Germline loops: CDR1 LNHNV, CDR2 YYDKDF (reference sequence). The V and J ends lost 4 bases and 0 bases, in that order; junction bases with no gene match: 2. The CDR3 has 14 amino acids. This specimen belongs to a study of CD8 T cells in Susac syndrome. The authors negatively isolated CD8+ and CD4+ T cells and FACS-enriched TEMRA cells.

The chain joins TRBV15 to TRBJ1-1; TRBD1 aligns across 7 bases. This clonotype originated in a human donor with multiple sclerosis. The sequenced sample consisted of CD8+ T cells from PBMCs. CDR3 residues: CATSKGQLNTEAFF. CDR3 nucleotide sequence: TGTGCCACCAGCAAGGGACAGCTGAACACTGAAGCTTTCTTT.